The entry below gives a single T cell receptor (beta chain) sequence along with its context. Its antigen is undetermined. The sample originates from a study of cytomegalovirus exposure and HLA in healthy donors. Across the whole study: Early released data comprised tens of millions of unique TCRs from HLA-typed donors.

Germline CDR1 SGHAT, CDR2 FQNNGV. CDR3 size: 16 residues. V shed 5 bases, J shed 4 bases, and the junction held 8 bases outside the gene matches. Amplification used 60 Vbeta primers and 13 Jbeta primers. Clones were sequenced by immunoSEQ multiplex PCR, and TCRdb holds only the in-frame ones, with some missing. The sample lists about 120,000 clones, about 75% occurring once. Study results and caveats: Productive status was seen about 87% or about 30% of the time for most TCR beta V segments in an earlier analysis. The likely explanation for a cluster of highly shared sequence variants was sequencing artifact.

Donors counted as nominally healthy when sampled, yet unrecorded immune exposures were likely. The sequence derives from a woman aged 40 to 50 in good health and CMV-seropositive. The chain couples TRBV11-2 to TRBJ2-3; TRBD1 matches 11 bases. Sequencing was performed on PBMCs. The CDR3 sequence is CASSRLGQGVPDTQYF. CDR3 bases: TGTGCCAGCAGCCGATTGGGACAGGGGGTCCCAGATACGCAGTATTTT.